The source of this TCR beta chain is a study of Ad26.COV2.S vaccination and SARS-CoV-2 variants. Study-level findings and limits: Reported post-vaccination CD8+ and CD4+ T cell responses to spike showed substantial breadth. Spike-specific TCR breadth ran higher among vaccine recipients than placebo recipients. Assessments of TCR breadth and depth may have underestimated the total T cell responses.

V was trimmed by 5 bases and J by 6 bases, leaving 11 bases between them. The CDR3 consists of 13 residues. CDR1 is SGHAT and CDR2 is FQNNGV in the germline V gene. Data came from immunoSEQ multiplex PCR; TCRdb stores just in-frame clones and leaves some out. Of about 140,000 clones listed, roughly 89% are singletons. In regard to this clone: The antigen is undetermined.

V gene TRBV11-2 combines with J gene TRBJ2-1; no clear D. The sample was peripheral blood, taken after recovery from COVID-19. The TCR sequence derives from a human donor who had recovered from COVID-19. The chain's CDR3 is CASSPRVTNEQFF. CDR3 bases: TGTGCCAGCAGCCCCCGGGTCACCAATGAGCAGTTCTTC.